The 6 T cell receptor beta chains presented below share a single source sample, sequenced in a study of blood T cell repertoires in COVID-19. Profiled with immunoSEQ multiplex PCR; TCRdb holds only in-frame clones, not every one. The sample consists of more than 45,000 clones, roughly nine tenths of them appearing once. The material sequenced was peripheral blood. The receptors originated from a man in his 70s with active COVID-19.

The table lists this clone with a count of one. The chain combines TRBV7-2 with TRBJ2-3; D not resolved. The CDR3 totals 13 residues. Trimming pared 4 bases from V and 3 bases from J, leaving 8 bases between. Germline CDR1 SGHTA, CDR2 FQGNSA. CDR3 DNA sequence: TGTGCCAGCAGCTCCCAGAGGACAGATACGCAGTATTTT. Its translation is CASSSQRTDTQYF.

The chain joins TRBV30 to TRBJ1-1; 8 bases match TRBD1. The V gene end was trimmed by 3 bases and the J gene end by 5 bases; junction bases not matched to a gene: 8. The CDR3 loop spans 14 amino acids. Germline-derived CDR1 and CDR2 are GTSNPN and SVGIG (reference sequence). The CDR3 loop reads CAWRVTGGWTEAFF. The CDR3 DNA is TGTGCCTGGAGGGTCACAGGGGGATGGACTGAAGCTTTCTTT.

The chain uses TRBV5-1 and TRBJ2-2; 9 bases align to TRBD1. V gave up 3 bases and J gave up 5 bases; unmatched junction bases: 5. The CDR3 is 15 amino acids. CDR1 is SGHRS, CDR2 YFSETQ, per germline. The CDR3 is CASSWGTGRTGELFF. The DNA for the CDR3 is TGCGCCAGCAGCTGGGGGACAGGGAGGACCGGGGAGCTGTTTTTT.

Comment on this clone: Sequence at one end of the junction differs from germline and may be a read error. The V call is TRBV11-2, the J call TRBJ2-3; D ambiguous. The germline V gene has CDR1 SGHAT and CDR2 FQNNGV. This CDR3 comprises 14 residues. CDR3 region: CASSLDRPTHTQYF. The CDR3 DNA follows: TGTGCCAGCAGCTTAGATCGTCCCACACATACGCAGTATTTT. The entire variable domain, with the rest obtained from reference TRBV11-2 and TRBJ2-3, is as follows: EAGVAQSPRYKIIEKRQSVAFWCNPISGHATLYWYQQILGQGPKLLIQFQNNGVVDDSQLPKDRFSAERLKGVDSTLKIQPAKLEDSAVYLCASSLDRPTHTQYFGPGTRLTVL.

This chain links TRBV7-2 with TRBJ2-7; possible D gene TRBD1, 5 bases. Germline V lookup: CDR1 SGHTA, CDR2 FQGNSA. This CDR3 is built from 14 residues. Trimming removed 6 bases from V and 0 bases from J, with 12 bases in between. The CDR3 protein is CASRPGISSYEQYF. The CDR3 DNA reads TGTGCCAGCAGACCAGGGATTAGCTCCTACGAGCAGTACTTC.

The CDR3 nucleotides are TGTGCCAGCAGCCTCGCCGGGGGCGGGGAGCTGTTTTTT. Protein product: CASSLAGGGELFF. The chain employs TRBV11-3 and TRBJ2-2; weak D call: TRBD2 (6 bases). The V end lost 5 bases, the J end lost 7 bases, and 11 bases lay between the germline ends. Germline values: CDR1 SGHNT, CDR2 YENEEA. The CDR3 totals 13 residues.